The rows below give T cell receptor beta chains drawn from one sample of a study of tumor-infiltrating lymphocytes in primary liver carcinoma. From the multiplex PCR reads, TCRdb called clonotypes with MiXCR, one entry per CDR3 protein. Here the sample spans more than 150,000 distinct CDR3 sequences, less than 65% being singletons. Material: peripheral blood. Receptors originate from a man in his forties or fifties with primary liver carcinoma and hepatitis B virus infection. CDR3s include the opening cysteine and the closing phenylalanine or tryptophan. A D gene is named only where the DNA matches it firmly. The size of a clone is reported for some rows only, either as once, few or many, or as a class for expanded clones.

>TRBV7-9|TRBJ2-5|TRBD1|.
CASSFKTGVQETQYF
TGTGCCAGCAGCTTCAAGACAGGGGTCCAAGAGACCCAGTACTTC
>TRBV11-2|TRBJ2-1|.|.
CASSLIGGVLSYSEQFF
TGTGCCAGCAGCTTAATCGGAGGGGTACTCTCCTACAGTGAGCAGTTCTTC
>TRBV13|TRBJ2-7|.|few
CASSPLAGSSYEQYF
TGTGCCAGCAGCCCCCTGGCAGGGAGCTCCTACGAGCAGTACTTC
>TRBV28|TRBJ2-7|.|.
CATAGFRGLEQYF
TGTGCCACCGCCGGTTTTCGAGGGCTCGAGCAGTACTTC
>TRBV30|TRBJ1-4|.|few
CAWVRAGDEKLFF
TGTGCCTGGGTAAGGGCAGGAGATGAAAAACTGTTTTTT
>TRBV6-6|TRBJ1-2|.|.
CTSREGGNYGYTF
TGTACCAGCAGAGAGGGAGGGAACTATGGCTACACCTTC
>TRBV11-2|TRBJ1-1|.|.
CASSFAGEAFF
TGTGCCAGCAGCTTCGCGGGAGAAGCTTTCTTT
>TRBV6-1|TRBJ2-2|.|.
CAGKQPNTGELFF
TGTGCCGGCAAACAACCGAACACCGGGGAGCTGTTTTTT
>TRBV6-5|TRBJ2-3|TRBD2|.
CASSPSSGIEADTQYF
TGTGCCAGCAGTCCCTCTAGCGGGATCGAGGCAGATACGCAGTATTTT
>TRBV29-1|TRBJ2-2|TRBD1|many
CSAGTGDGELFF
TGCAGCGCCGGGACAGGGGACGGGGAGCTGTTTTTT
>TRBV10-2|TRBJ2-5|TRBD2|.
CASKERGRETQYF
TGCGCCAGCAAAGAGCGGGGCAGGGAGACCCAGTACTTC
>TRBV11-2|TRBJ2-5|.|once
CTSSSWATQYF
TGTACCAGCAGCTCCTGGGCGACCCAGTACTTC
>TRBV18|TRBJ2-1|TRBD2|.
CASSPTSGRMVEQFF
TGTGCCAGCTCACCGACTAGCGGGCGTATGGTTGAGCAGTTCTTC
>TRBV4-2|TRBJ2-1|.|.
CASSQEQTYNEQFF
TGTGCCAGCAGCCAAGAGCAGACCTACAATGAGCAGTTCTTC
>TRBV4-1|TRBJ2-4|.|.
CASSQGFLGAKDIQYF
TGCGCCAGCAGCCAAGGGTTTTTAGGTGCCAAAGACATTCAGTACTTC
>TRBV29-1|TRBJ2-1|TRBD2|.
CSAPLAGGPNEQSF
TGCAGCGCTCCGCTGGCGGGAGGGCCGAATGAGCAGTCCTTC
>TRBV12-3/TRBV12-4|TRBJ2-2|TRBD2|.
CASSPELAGVTGELFF
TGTGCCAGCAGCCCCGAGCTTGCGGGAGTCACCGGGGAGCTGTTTTTT
>TRBV11-2|TRBJ2-4|TRBD1|.
CASNFDDMTGTRNIQYF
TGTGCCAGCAACTTTGACGACATGACAGGGACCAGAAACATTCAGTACTTC
>TRBV12-3/TRBV12-4|TRBJ1-1|TRBD1|.
CASTRRQGWTEAFF
TGTGCCAGCACCAGAAGACAGGGATGGACTGAAGCTTTCTTT
>TRBV29-1|TRBJ2-1|TRBD2|.
CSVTGRVAYNEQFF
TGCAGCGTCACGGGGAGGGTGGCGTACAATGAGCAGTTCTTC
>TRBV12-3/TRBV12-4|TRBJ1-1|.|few
CASSTTGRNTEAFF
TGTGCCAGCAGTACTACAGGGAGGAACACTGAAGCTTTCTTT
>TRBV11-2|TRBJ2-2|.|.
CASSPSIPPNAGELFF
TGTGCCAGCAGCCCCTCTATCCCTCCGAACGCCGGGGAGCTGTTTTTT
>TRBV11-2|TRBJ2-5|TRBD1|.
CASSLGNRGSGETQYF
TGTGCCAGCAGCTTAGGTAACAGGGGTTCGGGGGAGACCCAGTACTTC
>TRBV6-5|TRBJ2-7|TRBD1|few
CASSKDRGDEQYF
TGTGCCAGCAGTAAGGACAGGGGGGACGAGCAGTACTTC
>TRBV7-8|TRBJ2-1|.|.
CASSGGLRQQFF
TGTGCCAGCAGCGGCGGCCTTAGACAGCAGTTCTTC
>TRBV29-1|TRBJ2-1|.|.
CRARQSSYNEQFF
TGCAGAGCGAGACAGAGCTCCTACAATGAGCAGTTCTTC
>TRBV11-1|TRBJ2-5|TRBD1|many
CASRRTGGETQYF
TGTGCCAGCAGACGGACAGGGGGAGAGACCCAGTACTTC
>TRBV6-5|TRBJ1-2|TRBD1|few
CASRIQGIGGYTF
TGTGCCAGCAGGATACAGGGGATAGGGGGCTACACCTTC
>TRBV4-1|TRBJ2-2|.|few
CASSQGQNTGELFF
TGCGCCAGCAGCCAGGGACAGAACACCGGGGAGCTGTTTTTT
>TRBV7-6|TRBJ2-3|TRBD2|.
CASSLPGLAAHRTDTQYF
TGTGCCAGCAGCTTACCGGGACTAGCGGCCCACCGCACAGATACGCAGTATTTT
>TRBV6-1|TRBJ1-5|TRBD1|.
CASSDRDRGGNQPQHF
TGTGCCAGCAGTGATAGGGACAGGGGTGGCAATCAGCCCCAGCATTTT
>TRBV6-2/TRBV6-3|TRBJ2-7|.|.
CASSSYELVVTYKQYF
TGTGCCAGCTCCTCATACGAGTTAGTTGTTACCTACAAGCAGTACTTC